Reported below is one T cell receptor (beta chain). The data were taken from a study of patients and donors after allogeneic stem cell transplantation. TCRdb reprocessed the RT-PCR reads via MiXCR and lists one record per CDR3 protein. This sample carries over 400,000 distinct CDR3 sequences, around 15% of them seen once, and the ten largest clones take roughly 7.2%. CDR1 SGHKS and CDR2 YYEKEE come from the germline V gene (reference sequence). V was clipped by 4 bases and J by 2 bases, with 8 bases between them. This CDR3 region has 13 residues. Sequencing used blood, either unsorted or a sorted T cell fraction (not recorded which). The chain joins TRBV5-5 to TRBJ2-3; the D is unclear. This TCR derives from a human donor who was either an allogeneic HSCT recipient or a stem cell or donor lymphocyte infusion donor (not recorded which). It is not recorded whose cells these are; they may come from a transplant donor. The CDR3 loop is CASSPSHTDTQYF. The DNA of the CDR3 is TGTGCCAGCAGCCCTTCACACACAGATACGCAGTATTTT.